These 29 T cell receptor beta chains were all obtained from the same sample, sequenced in a study of T cell clonality in common variable immunodeficiency. The repertoire was sequenced with immunoSEQ multiplex PCR; TCRdb's copy has only in-frame clones and lacks some. The data list roughly 50,000 clones, none observed once; 3% to 3.5% falls to the top ten. Sequencing input: peripheral blood mononuclear cells. The receptors derive from a person aged 18 to 69 in good health.

The table lists this clone with many counts. The read ends 3 residues before the CDR3 terminus; that terminus is restored from the germline J gene. The chain is built from TRBV2 and TRBJ2-5; weak D call: TRBD1 (6 bases). V lost 3 bases to trimming and J lost 4 bases, with 9 bases between them. Germline CDR1 reads SNHLY; CDR2 reads FYNNEI. The CDR3 extends over 13 amino acids. CDR3 region: CASSEDSPETQYF. CDR3 DNA, as far as it was read: TGTGCCAGCAGTGAGGACAGTCCAGAGACC.

This clone was recorded many times. Read sequence stops 3 residues before the CDR3 end, and the germline J gene provides the missing end. The genes are TRBV12-5 and TRBJ2-2; TRBD2 might be the D (6 bases). CDR1 and CDR2 from the germline V gene are LGHNT and FRNRAP. V gave up 3 bases and J gave up 1 base, with 15 bases separating them. This CDR3 is built from 17 residues. The DNA read from the CDR3 is TGTGCTAGTGGTTTTCCCGGGGGTACGGTGAACACCGGGGAG. Protein sequence: CASGFPGGTVNTGE. The full CDR3 is CASGFPGGTVNTGELFF. The full variable domain, completed using reference TRBV12-5 and TRBJ2-2, is DARVTQTPRHKVTEMGQEVTMRCQPILGHNTVFWYRQTMMQGLELLAYFRNRAPLDDSGMPKDRFSAEMPDATLATLKIQPSEPRDSAVYFCASGFPGGTVNTGELFFGEGSRLTVL.

For this clone: From the germline J gene comes the end of the CDR3, since the read stops 3 residues before it. V is TRBV7-8 and J is TRBJ2-3; D may be TRBD1 (5 bases). Germline CDR1 is SGHVS and CDR2 is FQNEAQ. The CDR3 runs 12 residues. CDR3 amino acids: CASSLRGQPQYF. The sequenced CDR3 bases are TGTGCCAGCAGCTTAAGGGGTCAGCCG. Variable domain in full (rest from reference TRBV7-8 and TRBJ2-3): GAGVSQSPRYKVAKRGQDVALRCDPISGHVSLFWYQQALGQGPEFLTYFQNEAQLDKSGLPSDRFFAERPEGSVSTLKIQRTQQEDSAVYLCASSLRGQPQYFGPGTRLTVL.

This clone has just a few counts. The CDR3 end falls 3 residues outside the read, so it is completed with the germline J gene. The chain joins TRBV5-4 to TRBJ2-7, with D tentatively TRBD1 (5 bases). Germline lookup yields CDR1 SGHNT and CDR2 YYREEE (reference sequence). The CDR3 runs to 15 residues. Trimming removed 4 bases at V and 1 base at J, with 15 bases between. Here the CDR3 reads CASSPGSGASYEQYF. CDR3 DNA (partial): TGTGCCAGCAGCCCTGGATCTGGGGCATCCTACGAG. Full variable domain (outside the CDR3, taken from reference TRBV5-4 and TRBJ2-7): ETGVTQSPTHLIKTRGQQVTLRCSSQSGHNTVSWYQQALGQGPQFIFQYYREEENGRGNFPPRFSGLQFPNYSSELNVNALELDDSALYLCASSPGSGASYEQYFGPGTRLTVT.

This clone was observed a handful of times. From the germline J gene comes the end of the CDR3, since the read stops 3 residues before it. This chain connects TRBV11-3 to TRBJ1-1; perhaps TRBD1 as D (5 bases). CDR1 and CDR2 (germline): SGHNT, YENEEA. The V and J ends lost 5 bases and 3 bases respectively, with 13 bases between them. This CDR3 spans 14 amino acids. The part of the CDR3 DNA that was read is TGTGCCAGCAGCCCAGACGGGGGAGACACTGAA. Protein sequence: CASSPDGGDTE. From start to end, the CDR3 is CASSPDGGDTEAFF.

Concerning this clone: Read coverage stops 3 residues before the CDR3 terminus; the germline J gene supplies the remainder. At the DNA level, this CDR3 is encoded by other sequences in the same sample as well. The chain combines TRBV18 with TRBJ1-2; TRBD1 agrees at 8 bases. The germline V gene encodes CDR1 KGHSH and CDR2 LQKENI. The CDR3 spans 15 residues. Here the CDR3 reads CASSPGQGRGNDYTF. The sequenced part of the CDR3 DNA is TGTGCCAGCTCACCAGGACAGGGACGGGGCAATGAC.

This clone appeared many times. The read gets to within 3 residues of the CDR3 end, and the germline J gene fills in the rest. The chain uses TRBV20-1 and TRBJ2-1, with TRBD2 identical over 10 bases. The germline V gene encodes CDR1 DFQATT and CDR2 SNEGSKA (reference sequence). This CDR3 is 13 amino acids long. J was trimmed by 3 bases and V by 6 bases; bases with no gene match: 2. The CDR3: CSAGTSDYNEQFF. The covered CDR3 bases are TGCAGTGCCGGGACTAGCGACTACAATGAG.

Many counts were recorded for this clone. The read terminates 3 residues before the CDR3 end, so the remaining end is supplied by the germline J gene. The genes are TRBV7-2 and TRBJ2-1, with D possibly matching TRBD2 (6 bases). Looked up from germline, CDR1 is SGHTA and CDR2 is FQGNSA. The length of the CDR3 is 15 residues. V lost 3 bases and J lost 4, with 13 bases in between. The chain's CDR3 is CASSLGLAYYNEQFF. The CDR3 DNA, read in part, is TGTGCCAGCAGCTTGGGGCTAGCGTATTACAATGAG.

This clone was detected ten times or more. The CDR3 end is not reached by the read, which stops 3 residues before it; the germline J gene fills it in. The chain has TRBV29-1 and TRBJ1-1, with 9 bases identical to TRBD1. CDR1 and CDR2 (germline): SQVTM, ANQGSEA. The trim removed 6 bases at V and 0 bases at J, leaving 2 bases unmatched. This CDR3 has 13 residues. The CDR3 loop is CSVDRGLNTEAFF. CDR3 DNA, as far as it was read: TGCAGCGTGGACAGGGGATTGAACACTGAA.

This clone is medium-sized (0.01 to 0.1%) by share. The DNA read from the CDR3 is TGTGCCAGCAGTTACTCGAACGTAGCGGGGGATTCCTACGAG. Encoded protein: CASSYSNVAGDSYE. The whole CDR3 sequence is CASSYSNVAGDSYEQYF. The rearrangement links TRBV6-2 or TRBV6-3 to TRBJ2-7, with TRBD2 matching 9 bases. The sequence runs out 3 residues before the end of the CDR3; the remainder is reconstructed from the germline J gene. J gave up 1 base and V 0 bases, and 7 bases lay outside the gene matches. The CDR3 runs to 17 residues. CDR1 is MNHEY, CDR2 SVGEGT, per germline.

In this sample, this clone turned up many times. From the germline J gene comes the end of the CDR3, since the read stops 3 residues before it. V usage is TRBV15 and J usage is TRBJ2-7; 7 nucleotides align to TRBD1. Germline assignment: CDR1 LNHNV and CDR2 YYDKDF (reference sequence). This CDR3 is built from 15 residues. Unmatched junction bases numbered 7, after V lost 1 base and J lost 4 bases. This CDR3 reads CATSRVEDRRYEQYF. The part of the CDR3 DNA that was read is TGTGCCACCAGCAGAGTTGAGGACAGGCGGTACGAG.

In this sample, this clone turned up a few times. The read ends 3 residues before the CDR3 terminus; that terminus is restored from the germline J gene. This chain links TRBV5-3 with TRBJ2-3; 9 bases fit TRBD2. TRBV5-3 is known as an ORF, though its function is uncertain. The CDR3 spans 19 residues. V gave up 2 bases and J gave up 6 bases; unmatched junction bases: 19. Here the CDR3 reads CARSFQKRCGRASWDTQYF. The sequenced CDR3 bases are TGTGCCAGAAGCTTCCAAAAGAGGTGCGGGAGGGCCTCTTGGGATACG.

This clone has a count of ten or more. This chain's CDR3 is CAWSLQGRQPQHF. CDR3 DNA (partial): TGTGCCTGGAGTTTACAGGGAAGGCAGCCC. The chain has TRBV30 and TRBJ1-5; D possibly corresponds to TRBD1 (6 bases). The DNA ends 3 residues before the CDR3 does, and the rest of the CDR3 is filled in from the germline J gene. Trimming cost V 2 bases and J 7 bases, with 12 bases left between them. CDR1 is GTSNPN and CDR2 is SVGIG in the germline V gene (reference sequence). The length of the CDR3 is 13 residues.

This clone occurred many times. CDR3 region: CASSLPVRVETQYF. The DNA read from the CDR3 is TGTGCCAGCAGCTTGCCTGTGAGGGTGGAGACC. The genes are TRBV7-9 and TRBJ2-5; tentative D call: TRBD2 (5 bases). The missing CDR3 end, 3 residues past where the read stops, is filled in from the germline J gene. This CDR3 contains 14 residues. Germline V CDR1 and CDR2: SEHNR, FQNEAQ (reference sequence). V shed 3 bases and J shed 5 bases, with 13 bases lying between them.

This clone showed up just a few times. The CDR3 sequence: CAWSVPQVLGMNTEAFF. CDR3 bases read: TGTGCCTGGAGCGTACCACAGGTTCTCGGGATGAACACTGAA. The V and J genes are TRBV30 and TRBJ1-1; tentative D call: TRBD1 (5 bases). Coverage ceases 3 residues before the CDR3 finishes, and the germline J gene fills in the end. The CDR3 length is 17 residues. V gave up 3 bases and J gave up 0 bases, with 20 bases separating them. The germline gives CDR1 GTSNPN, CDR2 SVGIG (reference sequence).

This clone has a count of ten or more. Sequencing ends 3 residues short of the CDR3 end; the germline J gene provides the rest. The chain couples TRBV10-3 to TRBJ2-1; 7 bases map to TRBD2. Germline assignment: CDR1 ENHRY and CDR2 SYGVKD. Trimming at V came to 3 bases and at J to 9 bases, leaving 11 bases not matched to a gene. The CDR3 has 15 amino acids. The DNA read from the CDR3 is TGTGCCATCAGTGAAGTAAGCGGGACTCGGGGTGAG. This gives the protein CAISEVSGTRGE. In full, the CDR3 is CAISEVSGTRGEQFF.

Notes on this clone: Read coverage stops 3 residues before the CDR3 terminus; the germline J gene supplies the remainder. The chain is built from TRBV2 and TRBJ2-1; D tentatively reads TRBD1 or TRBD2 (6 bases each). Trimming left V 3 bases short and J 5 bases short, with 20 bases between. Germline lookup yields CDR1 SNHLY and CDR2 FYNNEI. This CDR3 contains 17 residues. Partial CDR3 DNA: TGTGCCAGCAGTGAGGGGGAGGAGGGGCGGGACAACAATGAG. It is translated as CASSEGEEGRDNNE. The CDR3 reads in full as CASSEGEEGRDNNEQFF.

This clone was recorded many times. The read ends 3 residues shy of where the CDR3 ends; the end is completed using the germline J gene. V is TRBV4-2 and J is TRBJ2-1; D might be TRBD2 (6 bases). V was clipped by 0 bases and J by 1 base, with 10 bases between them. The CDR3 contains 16 residues. Looked up from germline, CDR1 is LGHNA and CDR2 is YNFKEQ. This CDR3 is CASSQEGGTSYNEQFF. The sequenced part of the CDR3 DNA is TGTGCCAGCAGCCAAGAGGGCGGGACTTCCTACAATGAG.

Ten or more counts support this clone. Read data end 3 residues before the CDR3 end; the end is taken from the germline J gene. J is TRBJ2-7 and V is TRBV12-3 or TRBV12-4, with 9 bases fitting TRBD2. The CDR3 has 15 amino acids. With 0 bases clipped from V and 2 bases from J, the junction kept 2 bases outside the gene matches. The DNA read from the CDR3 is TGTGCCAGCAGTTTAGCCGGGACTAGCCCCTACGAG. Translation: CASSLAGTSPYE. The entire CDR3 protein reads CASSLAGTSPYEQYF.

This clone was observed at least ten times. The missing CDR3 end, 3 residues past where the read stops, is filled in from the germline J gene. The gene calls are TRBV30 and TRBJ2-7, with D unclear. Looked up from germline, CDR1 is GTSNPN and CDR2 is SVGIG (reference sequence). The V end was cut by 4 bases, the J end by 1 base, with 8 bases between. The CDR3 runs to 12 residues. CDR3 sequence reads: CAWTDSSYEQYF. CDR3 bases read: TGTGCCTGGACCGACTCATCCTACGAG.

This clone was observed at least ten times. The DNA ends 3 residues before the CDR3 does, and the rest of the CDR3 is filled in from the germline J gene. The rearrangement links TRBV29-1 to TRBJ2-2; D is ambiguous. The CDR3 is 11 amino acids. CDR1 SQVTM and CDR2 ANQGSEA come from the germline V gene. V gave up 4 bases and J gave up 7 bases, with 7 bases separating them. CDR3 DNA, as far as it was read: TGCAGCGTTGGACTTAGCGGGGAG. Translated: CSVGLSGE. The entire CDR3 protein reads CSVGLSGELFF.

This clone has a count of ten or more. The CDR3 end falls 3 residues outside the read, so it is completed with the germline J gene. The chain employs TRBV7-8 and TRBJ2-1, with TRBD2 matching 9 bases. Per germline, CDR1 SGHVS and CDR2 FQNEAQ. Trimming removed 4 bases from V and 5 bases from J; junction bases left unmatched: 6. CDR3 length: 15 amino acids. The CDR3: CASSSGLAYNNEQFF. The sequenced part of the CDR3 DNA is TGTGCCAGCAGCTCTGGACTAGCGTATAACAATGAG.

This clone was counted ten times or more. The CDR3 extends 3 residues past the end of the read, so its final part is completed from the germline J gene. This sequence joins TRBV2 and TRBJ2-1, with 11 bases fitting TRBD2. Germline CDR1 and CDR2: SNHLY and FYNNEI. The CDR3 is 15 amino acids. The J segment lost 7 bases and the V segment lost 8 bases, leaving 10 bases of the junction unmatched. This CDR3 is CASSIAGGPGNEQFF. Incomplete CDR3 DNA: TGTGCCAGCTCCATAGCGGGAGGGCCAGGGAATGAG.

The sample holds many counts of this clone. From the germline J gene comes the end of the CDR3, since the read stops 3 residues before it. V is TRBV2 and J is TRBJ1-2; TRBD1 matches 8 bases. This CDR3 has 14 amino acids. Germline V gene data show CDR1 as SNHLY and CDR2 as FYNNEI. The J segment lost 3 bases and the V segment lost 3 bases, leaving 3 bases of the junction unmatched. The CDR3 is CASSEDRVDYGYTF. CDR3 DNA, as far as it was read: TGTGCCAGCAGTGAGGACAGGGTAGACTATGGC. Full variable domain (remainder filled in from reference TRBV2 and TRBJ1-2): EPEVTQTPSHQVTQMGQEVILRCVPISNHLYFYWYRQILGQKVEFLVSFYNNEISEKSEIFDDQFSVERPDGSNFTLKIRSTKLEDSAMYFCASSEDRVDYGYTFGSGTRLTVV.

This clone occurred many times. From the germline J gene comes the end of the CDR3, since the read stops 3 residues before it. J is TRBJ2-7 and V is TRBV5-1, with 8 bases matching TRBD2. Germline lookup yields CDR1 SGHRS and CDR2 YFSETQ. The CDR3 runs to 14 residues. V was clipped by 0 bases and J by 5 bases; unmatched bases: 4. The CDR3 sequence is CASSLASGSHEQYF. The covered CDR3 bases are TGCGCCAGCAGCTTGGCCAGCGGGAGTCACGAG.

This clone was seen ten or more times. CDR3 loop: CASSLGTNYNEQFF. Partial CDR3 DNA: TGTGCCAGTAGTCTCGGGACTAACTACAATGAG. The chain joins TRBV19 to TRBJ2-1; 7 bases line up with TRBD2. The read ends 3 residues early relative to the CDR3; the germline J gene fills the gap. Trimming removed 5 bases from V and 3 bases from J; junction bases left unmatched: 4. Germline-derived CDR1 and CDR2 are LNHDA and SQIVND (reference sequence). The CDR3 sequence is 14 residues long.

This clone showed up just a few times. Read coverage stops 3 residues before the CDR3 terminus; the germline J gene supplies the remainder. The chain uses TRBV19 and TRBJ1-2, with D unresolved. The CDR3 sequence is 12 residues long. In germline, CDR1 is LNHDA, CDR2 SQIVND (reference sequence). CDR3 DNA (partial): TGTGCCAGTCGACAAGAGGAACGCCGC. Translated, it gives CASRQEERR. The entire CDR3 protein reads CASRQEERRYTF.

This clone was seen at least ten times. The CDR3 is cut off 3 residues early in the read; its end comes from the germline J gene. This sequence joins TRBV13 and TRBJ2-2; TRBD2 matches 9 bases. CDR1 and CDR2 from the germline V gene are PRHDT and FYEKMQ (reference sequence). J was trimmed by 5 bases and V by 1 base; bases with no gene match: 2. This CDR3 is built from 15 residues. The DNA read from the CDR3 is TGTGCCAGCAGCTTAGTCCTAGCGGGAACCGGGGAG. It encodes CASSLVLAGTGE. The full CDR3 protein is CASSLVLAGTGELFF.

The table lists this clone with many counts. The CDR3 end lies 3 residues beyond the end of the read and is filled in from the germline J gene. The chain joins TRBV20-1 to TRBJ2-1, with D maybe TRBD2 (6 bases). Deletions cut 0 bases from V and 3 bases from J, with 15 bases between. The CDR3 loop spans 16 amino acids. Germline CDR1 reads DFQATT; CDR2 reads SNEGSKA (reference sequence). CDR3 bases read: TGCAGTGCTAGAGATCGGAGGAGGGCGATCTACAATGAG. Residues: CSARDRRRAIYNE. The CDR3, in full, reads CSARDRRRAIYNEQFF.